This entry concerns a single TCR beta chain. This clonotype was counted many times. Its antigen has not been determined. No much larger clone is present one base from it, and per-base qualities are unavailable. Sequencing instrument: Illumina HiSeq 2500. Quantitative 5'-RACE with molecular barcodes was the method used to prepare the TCR beta libraries. Regarding the original processing steps: Disease-linked TCR variants were identified with a new computational method built on a probabilistic model of VDJ rearrangement. TCRdb took the public reads, trimmed them with fastp at Q25, ran MiXCR for clone calling and kept in-frame beta chains. Rows with a matching CDR3 protein are joined into one entry that keeps the most common DNA and genes. These V and J calls originate from TCRdb's pipeline instead of the authors' own analysis. In this sample the table shows fewer than 550,000 distinct CDR3 sequences, under 5.5% of which occur a single time. Roughly 3.5% of the sample is held by the ten biggest clonotypes.

This record comes from a study of CD8 T cells in ankylosing spondylitis (dated by TCRdb to 2016 to 2017). For the study in its entirety: T cell receptor beta repertoires were profiled in healthy donors and ankylosing spondylitis patients so that disease-linked TCR variants could be found. In total, the full study cohort was made up of about 110 healthy donors and 25 ankylosing spondylitis patients. Peripheral blood was sampled, and synovial fluid was also collected from ankylosing spondylitis patients. Results and caveats for the whole study, not just this receptor: A CD8+ phenotype was shown by the disease-linked clones, which were found at relatively low frequencies in peripheral blood. The disease-linked clones were reported to be significantly enriched in matched synovial fluid samples from ankylosing spondylitis patients. A TCR beta motif of about 8 highly homologous amino acid variants appeared characteristic of blood from ankylosing spondylitis patients. Some motif variants were previously reported in synovial fluid and blood of reactive arthritis patients, suggesting common disease-initiation mechanisms.

The sequenced sample consisted of blood, either unsorted or a sorted T cell fraction (not recorded which). The receptor comes from a male donor with ankylosing spondylitis.

The sequence in DNA is TGTGCCAGCAGTCGAAGGGGGACAGATACGCAGTATTTT. Its protein is CASSRRGTDTQYF. The rearrangement joined TRBV12-3 or TRBV12-4 to TRBJ2-3; the D gene is perhaps TRBD1, on 6 matching bases. V was cut back by 5 bases and J by 3 bases, leaving a gap of 9 bases between them. Counted from cysteine to phenylalanine, this CDR3 has 13 amino acids. The only DNA kept is the CDR3, 39 bases in frame from the first base.